The clone carrying this T cell receptor (beta chain) was seen only once. Antigen specificity is unknown. This specimen belongs to a study of regulatory T cells in long-lasting Graves disease. General study results and limits: Favored usage of TRBV28, TRBJ1-2 and TRBJ2-5 was recorded in persistent disease.

Relying on iRepertoire HTBI primers and Arm-PCR of CDR3 regions, the team built TCR beta libraries. TCRdb re-analysed the multiplex PCR reads in MiXCR, keeping a single row per CDR3 protein. The sample shows about 470,000 distinct CDR3 sequences, roughly 20% of them seen only once. Sample time point: persistent/refractory GD, antithyroid drugs over 5 years with positive TRAb. TCR sequences were obtained from RNA taken from PBMCs. EDTA tubes collected around 10 milliliters of peripheral blood. This CDR3 is 15 amino acids long. The germline V and J ends were trimmed by 5 bases and 4 bases, with 20 bases remaining between them. Per germline, CDR1 DFQATT and CDR2 SNEGSKA (reference sequence).

J is TRBJ2-5 and V is TRBV20-1; a possible D gene is TRBD1 (7 bases). The input for sequencing was peripheral blood mononuclear cells (PBMCs), taken when the disease was refractory, from a patient treated with antithyroid drugs. The sequence came from a female donor with Graves disease. The DNA of the CDR3 is TGCAGTGCTTCCCCCACACAGGGGAGGTTAGAGACCCAGTACTTC. Residues: CSASPTQGRLETQYF.